These T cell receptor beta chains were read from a single sample in a study of control samples from healthy donors and cancer patients. Clones were sequenced by immunoSEQ multiplex PCR, and TCRdb holds only the in-frame ones, with some missing. The repertoire holds some 410,000 clones, with 90% as singletons. Specimen: PBMCs. These receptors all stem from a man in his forties with head and neck cancer. Each CDR3 is given with its conserved first and last residue. The D gene is left open where the match is weak. Clone sizes are given selectively: once, few, many, or a class where the clone is expanded.

cdr3_length | clone_size | j_call | d_call | v_call | cdr3_nt | cdr3_aa
14 | NA | TRBJ1-1 | NA | TRBV10-3 | TGTGCCATCAGTGACAGGAAGGGTTCATTTGAAGCTTTCTTT | CAISDRKGSFEAFF
16 | NA | TRBJ2-5 | TRBD1 | TRBV5-4 | TGTGCCAGCAGCTTGGCCGGGACAGGGGGCCGAGAGACCCAGTACTTC | CASSLAGTGGRETQYF
11 | NA | TRBJ2-3 | NA | TRBV29-1 | TGCAGCGTCGCTTGGACAGATACGCAGTATTTT | CSVAWTDTQYF
15 | NA | TRBJ2-1 | NA | TRBV6-5 | TGTGCCAGCAGTTACGCCCACGCTTCCTACAATGAGCAGTTCTTC | CASSYAHASYNEQFF
16 | NA | TRBJ2-7 | TRBD2 | TRBV29-1 | TGCAGCGTTGAGGGACTAGCGGGGCCATCACGGTACGAGCAGTACTTC | CSVEGLAGPSRYEQYF
14 | NA | TRBJ2-7 | NA | TRBV9 | TGTGCCAGCAGCGGGGGGCTGGGCTCCTACGAGCAGTACTTC | CASSGGLGSYEQYF
13 | NA | TRBJ2-7 | TRBD1 | TRBV29-1 | TGCAGCGTTTGGGACAGCAGCTCCTACGAGCAGTACTTC | CSVWDSSSYEQYF
17 | once | TRBJ1-1 | TRBD1 | TRBV28 | TGTGCCAGCAGTCACTACCGGACAGGGGGCTGGGACACTGAAGCTTTCTTT | CASSHYRTGGWDTEAFF
15 | NA | TRBJ2-2 | TRBD2 | TRBV19 | TGTGCCAGTAGTATTGGGAGGGCGAACACCGGGGAGCTGTTTTTT | CASSIGRANTGELFF
16 | few | TRBJ1-3 | NA | TRBV10-3 | TGTGCCATCAGTGAAGGACGGGCCGTTTCTGGAAACACCATATATTTT | CAISEGRAVSGNTIYF
15 | NA | TRBJ1-1 | NA | TRBV19 | TGTGCCAGTAGTATATTGGGGGTAGGGCATAATGAAGCTTTCTTT | CASSILGVGHNEAFF
13 | once | TRBJ1-5 | NA | TRBV6-4 | TGTGCCAGCAGCGAGGGACCCGATCAGCCCCAGCATTTT | CASSEGPDQPQHF
14 | NA | TRBJ2-6 | NA | TRBV5-1 | TGCGCCAGCAGCGAAATTTCCGGGGCCAACGTCCTGACTTTC | CASSEISGANVLTF
13 | NA | TRBJ2-1 | NA | TRBV18 | TGTGCCAGCTCACCACGACTATACAATGAGCAGTTCTTC | CASSPRLYNEQFF
14 | NA | TRBJ1-3 | TRBD1 | TRBV5-1 | TGCGCCAGCAGCTTTGGGACAGCTGGAAACACCATATATTTT | CASSFGTAGNTIYF
15 | NA | TRBJ2-5 | TRBD1 | TRBV18 | TGTGCCAGCTCACCACCGGGACAGCCACAAGAGACCCAGTACTTC | CASSPPGQPQETQYF
16 | few | TRBJ1-4 | NA | TRBV4-2 | TGTGCCAGCAGCCCGGGGGAAGCTCGGACTAATGAAAAACTGTTTTTT | CASSPGEARTNEKLFF